This TCR beta chain emerged from a study of blood T cell repertoires in COVID-19. Study at large: Some COVID-19 samples were acute and others convalescent; all came from the United States, Italy and Spain. Sample material is recorded as cDNA or gDNA derived from T cells, B-cell-depleted T cells, or PBMCs.

The V and J ends lost 5 bases and 7 bases, in that order; junction bases with no gene match: 10. The CDR3 consists of 14 residues. Germline CDR1 reads MNHEY; CDR2 reads SMNVEV (reference sequence). Method: immunoSEQ multiplex PCR; TCRdb's copy keeps in-frame clones and lacks some. This sample carries 200,000 to 300,000 clones, over 75% of them seen once, and the ten largest clones take 8.6%. The specimen was peripheral blood. The genes are TRBV27 and TRBJ2-5; 7 bases agree with TRBD1. This receptor was identified in a human donor in a cohort sampled during active COVID-19. In DNA, the CDR3 is TGTGCCAGCAGTAGACAGACAGGGAAGGGGACCCAGTACTTC. As protein: CASSRQTGKGTQYF.